A single sample is the source of the 7 T cell receptor beta chains below, sequenced in a study of T cells in women clearing cervical HPV infection. Only in-frame clones appear in the TCRdb table, and some are missing; sequencing was by immunoSEQ multiplex PCR. Its table records 15,000 or so clones. Material for sequencing was blood buffy coat. These receptors all stem from a woman aged 18 to 75 with a cervical HPV16 infection that either progressed to CIN3+ or cleared (not recorded which).

Comments on this clone: The read is 3 residues too short to cover the CDR3 end, so that end is filled in from the germline J gene. The V and J genes are TRBV30 and TRBJ2-5; TRBD2 matches 11 bases. This CDR3 region has 16 residues. The ends lost 0 bases at V and 1 base at J; junction bases unmatched: 4. Germline CDR1 is GTSNPN and CDR2 is SVGIG (reference sequence). The CDR3 reads CAWSVGTSGSQETQYF. The part of the CDR3 DNA that was read is TGTGCCTGGAGTGTCGGGACTAGCGGCAGCCAAGAGACC.

A remark on this clone: The read ends 3 residues shy of where the CDR3 ends; the end is completed using the germline J gene. V usage is TRBV10-3 and J usage is TRBJ1-6, with TRBD1 matching 7 bases. The CDR3 is 18 amino acids. Germline values: CDR1 ENHRY, CDR2 SYGVKD. Trimming took 2 bases from V and 9 from J; bases not matched to a gene: 16. The CDR3 DNA, read in part, is TGTGCCATCAGTGAGGCCTCCCCCAGGTCCTCAGGGGGTTCACCC. Protein sequence: CAISEASPRSSGGSP. The full CDR3 protein reads CAISEASPRSSGGSPLHF.

Comments on this clone: The CDR3 end lies 3 residues beyond the end of the read and is filled in from the germline J gene. The chain couples TRBV10-1 to TRBJ2-7; D is uncertain. Germline lookup yields CDR1 WNHNN and CDR2 SYGVQD (reference sequence). V was trimmed by 4 bases and J by 4 bases, leaving 17 bases between them. The CDR3 contains 15 residues. Partial CDR3 DNA: TGCGCCAGCAGTGGATCTGATGGGCCCGTTTACGAG. This codes for CASSGSDGPVYE. The full CDR3 reads CASSGSDGPVYEQYF.

CDR3 DNA, as far as it was read: TGTGCCAGCAGCGTAGGTCGCCAGGGTGGTACTCATGGC. The encoded protein is CASSVGRQGGTHG. The entire CDR3 protein reads CASSVGRQGGTHGYTF. The genes are TRBV9 and TRBJ1-2, with D possibly matching TRBD1 (5 bases). Coverage ceases 3 residues before the CDR3 finishes, and the germline J gene fills in the end. Germline CDR1 is SGDLS and CDR2 is YYNGEE. This CDR3 region has 16 residues. Trimming stripped 0 bases from V and 6 bases from J, with 18 bases between.

Of note for this clone: The read is 3 residues too short to cover the CDR3 end, so that end is filled in from the germline J gene. V and J are TRBV18 and TRBJ1-5; a possible D gene is TRBD1 (6 bases). The CDR3 length is 16 residues. V dropped 3 bases and J dropped 6 bases, with 18 bases sitting between them. Germline loops: CDR1 KGHSH, CDR2 LQKENI. Partial CDR3 DNA: TGTGCCAGCTCACCCTCTGCAGGGGAGGCCGGTCAGCCC. It codes for CASSPSAGEAGQP. The CDR3, in full, reads CASSPSAGEAGQPQHF.

In regard to this clone: The missing CDR3 end, 3 residues past where the read stops, is filled in from the germline J gene. The chain recombines TRBV20-1 with TRBJ2-7; D might be TRBD2 (5 bases). Per germline, CDR1 DFQATT and CDR2 SNEGSKA (reference sequence). Trimming took off 2 bases at V and 0 bases at J, with 11 bases between the two ends. There are 14 residues in the CDR3. The sequenced CDR3 bases are TGCAGTGCTAGAAGCGGCCGGATCTCCTACGAG. Encoded protein: CSARSGRISYE. The full-length CDR3 reads as CSARSGRISYEQYF.

On this clone: With the read ending 3 residues before the CDR3 end, the germline J gene is used to fill in that end. The rearrangement links TRBV5-6 to TRBJ1-6; D is possibly TRBD1 (6 bases). This CDR3 spans 15 amino acids. V lost 7 bases, J lost 4 bases, and 15 bases lay in between. CDR1 SGHDT and CDR2 YYEEEE come from the germline V gene. This CDR3 reads CASGSWTAYNSPLHF. The sequenced part of the CDR3 DNA is TGTGCCAGCGGATCCTGGACAGCTTATAATTCACCC.